This is a list of T cell receptor beta chains from one sample in a study of vaccination effects on CD4 cells after COVID-19. Generated by immunoSEQ multiplex PCR, the TCRdb table keeps only in-frame clones and is missing some. The data show tens of thousands of clones, under 85% seen once. Antigens of these TCRs are unknown. The specimen comprised CD4+ T cells from PBMCs cultured without peptide, sampled before COVID-19 vaccination. The receptors here all came from a human donor who had a prior SARS-CoV-2 infection. Each CDR3 is given with its conserved first and last residue. Fields, in order: clone size, V gene, D gene, CDR3 length, J gene, CDR3 protein, CDR3 DNA. D genes are given only for firm matches. Size tells how often a clone was seen (once, few, many) or the class of an expanded clone, and some rows leave it out.

size: NA; V: TRBV11-2; D: TRBD1; length: 12; J: TRBJ1-5; CDR3: CASSSGGGSQHF; DNA: TGTGCCAGCAGCTCTGGAGGGGGCTCCCAGCATTTT
size: NA; V: TRBV5-4; D: NA; length: 14; J: TRBJ2-3; CDR3: CASSFTDRTDTQYF; DNA: TGTGCCAGCAGCTTTACGGACCGCACAGATACGCAGTATTTT
size: NA; V: TRBV10-3; D: TRBD2; length: 17; J: TRBJ2-3; CDR3: CAISGPRGGGTLDTQYF; DNA: TGTGCCATCAGTGGGCCGCGCGGGGGGGGGACCTTGGATACGCAGTATTTT
size: NA; V: TRBV5-1; D: TRBD2; length: 15; J: TRBJ2-1; CDR3: CASSLGGGYYNEQFF; DNA: TGCGCCAGCAGCTTGGGGGGGGGATACTACAATGAGCAGTTCTTC
size: NA; V: TRBV19; D: TRBD1; length: 12; J: TRBJ1-2; CDR3: CASSTQGTGYTF; DNA: TGTGCCAGTAGTACACAGGGGACCGGCTACACCTTC
size: few; V: TRBV4-2; D: NA; length: 13; J: TRBJ2-4; CDR3: CASSQRVRDIQYF; DNA: TGTGCCAGCAGCCAAAGAGTGAGGGACATTCAGTACTTC
size: NA; V: TRBV30; D: TRBD1; length: 13; J: TRBJ1-4; CDR3: CAYEGQGREKLFF; DNA: TGTGCCTACGAGGGACAGGGGCGAGAAAAACTGTTTTTT
size: NA; V: TRBV23-1; D: TRBD1; length: 18; J: TRBJ2-5; CDR3: CASSLNPPGQTNQETQYF; DNA: TGCGCCAGCAGTCTTAATCCTCCGGGACAGACTAACCAAGAGACCCAGTACTTC
size: NA; V: TRBV18; D: TRBD1; length: 16; J: TRBJ2-5; CDR3: CASSPPGQGARETQYF; DNA: TGTGCCAGCTCACCACCGGGTCAGGGGGCTAGAGAGACCCAGTACTTC
size: NA; V: TRBV18; D: NA; length: 14; J: TRBJ1-2; CDR3: CASSPVSGNYGYTF; DNA: TGTGCCAGCTCACCTGTGTCAGGGAACTATGGCTACACCTTC
size: few; V: TRBV28; D: NA; length: 12; J: TRBJ1-1; CDR3: CASRDGNTEAFF; DNA: TGTGCCAGCAGAGACGGAAACACTGAAGCTTTCTTT
size: NA; V: TRBV7-9; D: NA; length: 14; J: TRBJ2-7; CDR3: CASSYSGTIYEQYF; DNA: TGTGCCAGCAGTTACTCCGGGACGATCTACGAGCAGTACTTC
size: NA; V: TRBV6-1; D: TRBD1; length: 16; J: TRBJ1-4; CDR3: CASSDLLGTENEKLFF; DNA: TGTGCCAGCAGTGATTTGTTGGGGACAGAAAATGAAAAACTGTTTTTT
size: NA; V: TRBV18; D: NA; length: 13; J: TRBJ2-7; CDR3: CASSPLSAGEQYF; DNA: TGTGCCAGCTCACCCCTGTCTGCCGGGGAGCAGTACTTC
size: NA; V: TRBV9; D: NA; length: 17; J: TRBJ1-5; CDR3: CASSVVSRGRGSQPQHF; DNA: TGTGCCAGCAGCGTAGTTTCCCGAGGGAGGGGTTCACAGCCCCAGCATTTT
size: few; V: TRBV7-2; D: NA; length: 17; J: TRBJ1-2; CDR3: CASSRLGASTSRYGYTF; DNA: TGTGCCAGCAGCCGTCTCGGGGCCTCTACCAGCCGCTATGGCTACACCTTC
size: NA; V: TRBV19; D: TRBD2; length: 19; J: TRBJ2-7; CDR3: CASSIQPASLAGVSNEQYF; DNA: TGTGCCAGTAGTATCCAGCCCGCCTCACTAGCGGGAGTTTCGAACGAGCAGTACTTC
size: few; V: TRBV7-8; D: NA; length: 14; J: TRBJ2-6; CDR3: CASNQRGGANVLTF; DNA: TGTGCCAGCAACCAACGAGGTGGGGCCAACGTCCTGACTTTC
size: few; V: TRBV2; D: TRBD2; length: 15; J: TRBJ2-7; CDR3: CASSELAMSSYEQYF; DNA: TGTGCCAGCAGCGAACTAGCGATGAGCTCCTACGAGCAGTACTTC
size: NA; V: TRBV4-3; D: NA; length: 17; J: TRBJ2-4; CDR3: CASSQLPGLSAKNIQYF; DNA: TGCGCCAGCAGCCAGTTACCGGGACTCTCAGCCAAAAACATTCAGTACTTC
size: NA; V: TRBV7-9; D: NA; length: 12; J: TRBJ2-5; CDR3: CASRRGGETQYF; DNA: TGTGCCAGCAGGAGGGGGGGGGAGACCCAGTACTTC
size: NA; V: TRBV9; D: NA; length: 15; J: TRBJ2-2; CDR3: CASSVLGGITGELFF; DNA: TGTGCCAGCAGCGTATTGGGGGGAATCACCGGGGAGCTGTTTTTT
size: few; V: TRBV4-2; D: NA; length: 14; J: TRBJ1-5; CDR3: CASSQDRLDQPQHF; DNA: TGTGCCAGCAGCCAAGATCGCCTGGATCAGCCCCAGCATTTT
size: NA; V: TRBV19; D: TRBD2; length: 18; J: TRBJ2-3; CDR3: CASMASGRAVLFSDTQYF; DNA: TGTGCCAGTATGGCCAGCGGGAGGGCCGTTTTGTTTTCGGATACGCAGTATTTT
size: NA; V: TRBV6-2/TRBV6-3; D: NA; length: 16; J: TRBJ2-7; CDR3: CASSYNRGKVRNEQYF; DNA: TGTGCCAGCAGTTACAACCGGGGCAAGGTTCGGAACGAGCAGTACTTC
size: once; V: TRBV6-2/TRBV6-3; D: NA; length: 13; J: TRBJ2-7; CDR3: CASSYRGTGGQYF; DNA: TGTGCCAGCAGTTACCGAGGTACCGGAGGGCAGTACTTC
size: NA; V: TRBV5-8; D: TRBD1; length: 15; J: TRBJ2-5; CDR3: CASSPGQGVWETQYF; DNA: TGTGCCAGCAGCCCGGGACAGGGTGTTTGGGAGACCCAGTACTTC
size: NA; V: TRBV30; D: NA; length: 17; J: TRBJ2-1; CDR3: CAWRPTQGLLSYNEQFF; DNA: TGTGCCTGGAGACCTACCCAAGGGCTACTATCCTACAATGAGCAGTTCTTC
size: NA; V: TRBV10-3; D: TRBD1; length: 14; J: TRBJ2-3; CDR3: CAISQQGQADTQYF; DNA: TGTGCCATCAGCCAGCAGGGACAGGCAGATACGCAGTATTTT
size: NA; V: TRBV7-2; D: NA; length: 12; J: TRBJ2-5; CDR3: CASSSYQETQYF; DNA: TGTGCCAGCAGCTCATACCAAGAGACCCAGTACTTC
size: NA; V: TRBV7-9; D: TRBD2; length: 16; J: TRBJ2-5; CDR3: CASSLVGSGGQETQYF; DNA: TGTGCCAGCAGCTTAGTTGGTAGCGGGGGACAAGAGACCCAGTACTTC
size: NA; V: TRBV11-2; D: NA; length: 14; J: TRBJ1-2; CDR3: CASSLVHNQHGYTF; DNA: TGTGCCAGCAGCTTAGTTCACAACCAACATGGCTACACCTTC
size: NA; V: TRBV3-1/TRBV3-2; D: NA; length: 11; J: TRBJ1-2; CDR3: CASSHREGYTF; DNA: TGTGCCAGCAGCCATCGGGAAGGCTACACCTTC
size: NA; V: TRBV6-5; D: NA; length: 15; J: TRBJ1-1; CDR3: CASSTSWGPNTEAFF; DNA: TGTGCCAGCAGTACAAGCTGGGGACCAAACACTGAAGCTTTCTTT
size: few; V: TRBV5-5; D: NA; length: 15; J: TRBJ1-2; CDR3: CASSLNPGSGYGYTF; DNA: TGTGCCAGCAGCTTGAACCCGGGATCAGGCTATGGCTACACCTTC
size: NA; V: TRBV19; D: TRBD1; length: 18; J: TRBJ1-5; CDR3: CASSRGTGAGLGNQPQHF; DNA: TGTGCCAGTAGTCGAGGGACAGGGGCCGGTCTTGGCAATCAGCCCCAGCATTTT
size: NA; V: TRBV27; D: TRBD1; length: 18; J: TRBJ1-4; CDR3: CASSLGTGQGATNEKLFF; DNA: TGTGCCAGCAGTTTAGGAACGGGACAGGGGGCAACTAATGAAAAACTGTTTTTT
size: NA; V: TRBV2; D: NA; length: 14; J: TRBJ1-3; CDR3: CASSATLSGNTIYF; DNA: TGTGCCAGCAGTGCCACCCTATCTGGAAACACCATATATTTT
size: NA; V: TRBV10-1; D: TRBD2; length: 15; J: TRBJ2-2; CDR3: CARRTSGGCTGELFF; DNA: TGCGCCAGAAGAACTAGCGGGGGATGTACCGGGGAGCTGTTTTTT
size: NA; V: TRBV30; D: NA; length: 13; J: TRBJ2-5; CDR3: CAWTGSGRETQYF; DNA: TGTGCCTGGACCGGGTCAGGGAGGGAGACCCAGTACTTC
size: NA; V: TRBV5-6; D: TRBD1; length: 14; J: TRBJ2-2; CDR3: CASRRDRLVGELFF; DNA: TGTGCCAGCAGACGGGACAGATTGGTCGGGGAGCTGTTTTTT
size: NA; V: TRBV18; D: NA; length: 16; J: TRBJ1-1; CDR3: CASSLIRPSSGTEAFF; DNA: TGTGCCAGCTCCCTTATACGGCCCTCCTCAGGGACTGAAGCTTTCTTT
size: NA; V: TRBV20-1; D: NA; length: 11; J: TRBJ1-3; CDR3: CSALTGNTIYF; DNA: TGCAGTGCCTTGACTGGAAACACCATATATTTT
size: NA; V: TRBV20-1; D: NA; length: 11; J: TRBJ1-2; CDR3: CSAWTRYGYTF; DNA: TGCAGTGCTTGGACCCGCTATGGCTACACCTTC
size: NA; V: TRBV18; D: TRBD1; length: 14; J: TRBJ1-1; CDR3: CASSPQTGEYEAFF; DNA: TGTGCCAGCTCACCACAGACAGGGGAATATGAAGCTTTCTTT
size: NA; V: TRBV3-1/TRBV3-2; D: TRBD1; length: 12; J: TRBJ1-2; CDR3: CASSPQGGGYTF; DNA: TGTGCCAGCAGCCCCCAAGGGGGCGGCTACACCTTC
size: NA; V: TRBV7-6; D: TRBD2; length: 15; J: TRBJ2-1; CDR3: CASSRSGGGTNEQFF; DNA: TGTGCCAGCAGCCGAAGCGGGGGAGGTACAAATGAGCAGTTCTTC